The clone carrying this T cell receptor (beta chain) was seen only once. These data originate in a study of blood T cell repertoires in COVID-19. At the level of the study: COVID-19 samples from acute and convalescent phases originated in the United States, Italy and Spain. PBMCs, B-cell-depleted T cells, or T cells provided the cDNA or gDNA that made up the material.

The CDR3 length is 16 residues. V was shortened by 0 bases and J by 4 bases, with 14 bases between the two germline ends. Germline V gives CDR1 SGHRS, CDR2 YFSETQ. Original data processing: Quantification of nucleated cells was approximated via reference gene primer amplification. Generated by immunoSEQ multiplex PCR, the TCRdb table keeps only in-frame clones and is missing some. That table gives V, J and clone size, and the DNA gave D and trimming. This table holds 90,000 or so clones, 86% found once. V and J are TRBV5-1 and TRBJ1-5; D may be TRBD1 (5 bases). The source is a human donor in a cohort sampled during active COVID-19. The source material was peripheral blood. In nucleotides, the CDR3 is TGCGCCAGCAGCTTGGCCGGGGAGGGGACTAATCAGCCCCAGCATTTT. Its protein product is CASSLAGEGTNQPQHF. Based on the CDR3 plus reference TRBV5-1 and TRBJ1-5, the full variable domain is KAGVTQTPRYLIKTRGQQVTLSCSPISGHRSVSWYQQTPGQGLQFLFEYFSETQRNKGNFPGRFSGRQFSNSRSEMNVSTLELGDSALYLCASSLAGEGTNQPQHFGDGTRLSIL.